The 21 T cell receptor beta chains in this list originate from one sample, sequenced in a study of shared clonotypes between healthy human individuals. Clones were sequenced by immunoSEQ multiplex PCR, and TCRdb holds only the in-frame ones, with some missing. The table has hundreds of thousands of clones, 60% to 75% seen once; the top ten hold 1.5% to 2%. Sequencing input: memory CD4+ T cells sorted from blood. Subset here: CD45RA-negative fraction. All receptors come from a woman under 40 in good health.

The DNA for the CDR3 is TGTGCCAGCAGGCCTCAGGGCAGGGGGCTGGTTGAGCAGTACTTC. The encoded protein is CASRPQGRGLVEQYF. The chain couples TRBV27 to TRBJ2-7; 8 nucleotides align to TRBD1. V was pared by 6 bases and J by 7 bases, with 14 bases of the junction left unmatched. This CDR3 comprises 15 residues. Per germline, CDR1 MNHEY and CDR2 SMNVEV (reference sequence).

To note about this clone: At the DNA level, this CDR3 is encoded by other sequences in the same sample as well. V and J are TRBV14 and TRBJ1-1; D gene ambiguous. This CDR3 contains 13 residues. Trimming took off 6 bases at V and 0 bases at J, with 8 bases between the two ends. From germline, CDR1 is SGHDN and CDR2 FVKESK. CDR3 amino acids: CASSVLMNTEAFF. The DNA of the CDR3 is TGTGCCAGCAGTGTTCTTATGAACACTGAAGCTTTCTTT.

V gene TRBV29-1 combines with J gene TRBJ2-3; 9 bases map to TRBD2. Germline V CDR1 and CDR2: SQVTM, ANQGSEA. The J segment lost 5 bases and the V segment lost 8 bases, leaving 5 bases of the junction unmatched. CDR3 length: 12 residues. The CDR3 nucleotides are TGCAGCATCCGCGGGGGGGTAGATACGCAGTATTTT. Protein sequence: CSIRGGVDTQYF.

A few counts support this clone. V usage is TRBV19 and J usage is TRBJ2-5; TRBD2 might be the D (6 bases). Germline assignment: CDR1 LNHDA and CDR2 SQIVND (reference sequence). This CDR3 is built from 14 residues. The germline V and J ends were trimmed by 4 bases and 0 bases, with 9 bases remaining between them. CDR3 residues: CASSKLANQETQYF. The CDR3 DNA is TGTGCCAGTAGTAAGCTAGCGAACCAAGAGACCCAGTACTTC.

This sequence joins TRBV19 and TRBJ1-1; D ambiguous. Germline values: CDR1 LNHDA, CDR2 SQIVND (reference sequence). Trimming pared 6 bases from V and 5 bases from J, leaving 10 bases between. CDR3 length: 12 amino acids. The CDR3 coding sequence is TGTGCCAGTAGAGGGTTGGAGACTGAAGCTTTCTTT. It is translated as CASRGLETEAFF.

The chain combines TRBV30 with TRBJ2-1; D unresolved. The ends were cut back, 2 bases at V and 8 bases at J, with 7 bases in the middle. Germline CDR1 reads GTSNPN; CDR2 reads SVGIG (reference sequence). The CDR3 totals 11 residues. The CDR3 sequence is CAWSLVDEQFF. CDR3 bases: TGTGCCTGGAGTCTGGTGGATGAGCAGTTCTTC. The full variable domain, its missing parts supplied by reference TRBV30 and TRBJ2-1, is SQTIHQWPATLVQPVGSPLSLECTVEGTSNPNLYWYRQAAGRGLQLLFYSVGIGQISSEVPQNLSASRPQDRQFILSSKKLLLSDSGFYLCAWSLVDEQFFGPGTRLTVL.

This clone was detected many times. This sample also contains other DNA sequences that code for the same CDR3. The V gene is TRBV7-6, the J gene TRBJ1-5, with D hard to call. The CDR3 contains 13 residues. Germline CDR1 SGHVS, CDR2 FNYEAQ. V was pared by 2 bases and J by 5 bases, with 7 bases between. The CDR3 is CASSLQGDQPQHF. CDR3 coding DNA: TGTGCCAGCAGCTTACAAGGAGATCAGCCCCAGCATTTT.

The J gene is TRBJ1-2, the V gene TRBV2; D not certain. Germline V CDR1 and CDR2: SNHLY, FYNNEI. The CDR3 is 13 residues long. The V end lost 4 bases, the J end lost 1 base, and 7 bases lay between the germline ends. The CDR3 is CASSGGYNYGYTF. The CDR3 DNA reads TGTGCCAGCAGTGGAGGATATAACTATGGCTACACCTTC.

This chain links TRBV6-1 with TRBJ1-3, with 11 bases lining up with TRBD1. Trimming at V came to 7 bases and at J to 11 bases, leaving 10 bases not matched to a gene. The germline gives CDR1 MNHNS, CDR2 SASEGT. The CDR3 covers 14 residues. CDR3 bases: TGTGCCAGCACCCCGGGACAGGGGGTGGATCCCATATATTTT. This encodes CASTPGQGVDPIYF.

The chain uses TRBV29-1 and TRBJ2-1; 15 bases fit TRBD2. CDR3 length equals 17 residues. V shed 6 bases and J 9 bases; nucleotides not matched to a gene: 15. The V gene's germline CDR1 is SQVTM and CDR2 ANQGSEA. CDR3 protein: CSVGWTGTSGRSSEQFF. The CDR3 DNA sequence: TGCAGCGTCGGTTGGACCGGGACTAGCGGGAGGAGTAGTGAGCAGTTCTTC.

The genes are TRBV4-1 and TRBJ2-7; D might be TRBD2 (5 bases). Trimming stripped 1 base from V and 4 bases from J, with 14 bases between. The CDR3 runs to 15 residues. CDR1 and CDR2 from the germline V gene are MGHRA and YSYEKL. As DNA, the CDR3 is TGCGCCAGCAGCCAAGGCACGGGGATTCAATACGAGCAGTACTTC. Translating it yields CASSQGTGIQYEQYF.

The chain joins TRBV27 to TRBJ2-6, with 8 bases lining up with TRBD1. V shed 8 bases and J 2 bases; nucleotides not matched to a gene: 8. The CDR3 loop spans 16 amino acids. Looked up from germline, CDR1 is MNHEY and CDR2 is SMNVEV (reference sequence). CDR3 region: CASRQGTRAGANVLTF. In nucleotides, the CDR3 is TGTGCCAGCCGACAGGGGACGAGAGCTGGGGCCAACGTCCTGACTTTC. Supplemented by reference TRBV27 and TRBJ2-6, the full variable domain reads EAQVTQNPRYLITVTGKKLTVTCSQNMNHEYMSWYRQDPGLGLRQIYYSMNVEVTDKGDVPEGYKVSRKEKRNFPLILESPSPNQTSLYFCASRQGTRAGANVLTFGAGSRLTVL.

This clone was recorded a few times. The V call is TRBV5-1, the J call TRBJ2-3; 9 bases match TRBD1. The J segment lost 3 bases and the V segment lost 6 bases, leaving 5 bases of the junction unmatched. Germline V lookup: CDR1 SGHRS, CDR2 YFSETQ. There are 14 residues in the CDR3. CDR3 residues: CASIDRGLTDTQYF. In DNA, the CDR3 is TGCGCCAGCATCGACAGGGGGTTAACAGATACGCAGTATTTT.

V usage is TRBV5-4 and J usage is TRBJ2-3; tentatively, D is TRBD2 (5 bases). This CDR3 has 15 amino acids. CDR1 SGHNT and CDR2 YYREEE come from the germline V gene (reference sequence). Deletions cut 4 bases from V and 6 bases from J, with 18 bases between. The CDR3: CASSVLARLADTQYF. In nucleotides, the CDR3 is TGTGCCAGCAGCGTACTGGCTAGATTAGCGGATACGCAGTATTTT.

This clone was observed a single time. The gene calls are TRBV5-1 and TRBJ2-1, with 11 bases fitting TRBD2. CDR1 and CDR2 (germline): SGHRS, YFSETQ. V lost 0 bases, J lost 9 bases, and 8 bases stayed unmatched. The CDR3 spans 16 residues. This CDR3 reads CASSLVVGLAGGEQFF. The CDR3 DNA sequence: TGCGCCAGCAGCTTGGTCGTCGGACTAGCGGGTGGTGAGCAGTTCTTC. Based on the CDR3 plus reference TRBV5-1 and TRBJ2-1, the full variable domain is KAGVTQTPRYLIKTRGQQVTLSCSPISGHRSVSWYQQTPGQGLQFLFEYFSETQRNKGNFPGRFSGRQFSNSRSEMNVSTLELGDSALYLCASSLVVGLAGGEQFFGPGTRLTVL.

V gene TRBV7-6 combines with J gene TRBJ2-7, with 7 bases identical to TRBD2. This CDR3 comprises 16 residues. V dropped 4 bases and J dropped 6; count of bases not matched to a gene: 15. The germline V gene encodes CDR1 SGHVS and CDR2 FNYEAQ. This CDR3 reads CASSSRQGAGVGEQYF. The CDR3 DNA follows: TGTGCCAGCAGCTCCCGGCAGGGCGCGGGAGTAGGCGAGCAGTACTTC. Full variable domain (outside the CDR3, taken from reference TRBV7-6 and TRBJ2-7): GAGVSQSPRYKVTKRGQDVALRCDPISGHVSLYWYRQALGQGPEFLTYFNYEAQQDKSGLPNDRFSAERPEGSISTLTIQRTEQRDSAMYRCASSSRQGAGVGEQYFGPGTRLTVT.

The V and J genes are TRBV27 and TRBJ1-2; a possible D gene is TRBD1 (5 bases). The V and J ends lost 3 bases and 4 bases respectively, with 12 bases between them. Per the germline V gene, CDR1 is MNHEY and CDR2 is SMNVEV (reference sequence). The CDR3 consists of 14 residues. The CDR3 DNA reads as TGTGCCAGCAGTTTCCAGGGAGCTAGCTATGGCTACACCTTC. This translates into CASSFQGASYGYTF.

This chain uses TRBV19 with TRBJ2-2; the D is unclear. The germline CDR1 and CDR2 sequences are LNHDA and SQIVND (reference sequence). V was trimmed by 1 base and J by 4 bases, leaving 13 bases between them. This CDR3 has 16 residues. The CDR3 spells CASSIGRYQVTGELFF. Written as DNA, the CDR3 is TGTGCCAGTAGTATAGGTCGGTATCAGGTCACCGGGGAGCTGTTTTTT.

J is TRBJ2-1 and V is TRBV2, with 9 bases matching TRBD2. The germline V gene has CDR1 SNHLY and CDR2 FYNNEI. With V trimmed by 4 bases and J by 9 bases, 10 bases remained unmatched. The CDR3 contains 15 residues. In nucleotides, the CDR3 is TGTGCCAGCAGTGCTGACGCAGCGGGAGGTGTTGAGCAGTTCTTC. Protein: CASSADAAGGVEQFF.

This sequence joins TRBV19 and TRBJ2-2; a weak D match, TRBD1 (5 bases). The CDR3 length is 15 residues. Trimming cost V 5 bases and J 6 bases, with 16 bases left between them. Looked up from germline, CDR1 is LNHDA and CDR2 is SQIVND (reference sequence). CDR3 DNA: TGTGCCAGTAGTTCATCCAGGGCCCCCCCCGGGGAGCTGTTTTTT. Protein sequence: CASSSSRAPPGELFF.

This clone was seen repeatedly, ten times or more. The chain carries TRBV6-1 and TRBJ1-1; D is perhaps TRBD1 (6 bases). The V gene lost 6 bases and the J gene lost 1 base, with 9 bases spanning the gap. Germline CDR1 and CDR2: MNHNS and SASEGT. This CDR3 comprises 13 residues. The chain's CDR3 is CASSQTGNTEAFF. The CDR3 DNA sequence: TGTGCCAGCAGCCAGACAGGGAACACTGAAGCTTTCTTT.